Listed below are T cell receptor beta chains from one sample, sequenced in a study of CD4 T cells in relation to SARS-CoV-2 and coronaviruses. The antigens for these receptors are not known. Profiling relied on immunoSEQ multiplex PCR, and the TCRdb table lists in-frame clones only, not all of them. Altogether under 25,000 clones are present, around four fifths being singletons, with the ten largest covering about 18%. The material sequenced was CD4+ T cells from PBMCs, cultured in vitro. These receptors all come from a human donor in good health. The CDR3 runs from the conserved cysteine through the conserved F or W. Rows may omit the clone size; those that give it use once, few, many or a size class.

v_gene	j_gene	len	abundance	CDR3aa
TRBV6-2/TRBV6-3	TRBJ2-5	16	-	CASSSTGTGGQETQYF
TRBV20-1	TRBJ2-1	16	-	CSASQRGTGRSNEQFF
TRBV2	TRBJ2-3	15	few	CASSVVLVGTDTQYF
TRBV3-1/TRBV3-2	TRBJ2-1	12	-	CASSQAVREKFF
TRBV28	TRBJ2-1	14	-	CASSLENRYNEQFF
TRBV11-3	TRBJ2-7	15	-	CASSLGGTGRYEQYF
TRBV5-4	TRBJ2-7	13	-	CASSLAGPGEQYF
TRBV7-2	TRBJ2-1	17	-	CASSLGVFREGWDEQFF
TRBV3-1/TRBV3-2	TRBJ1-2	14	-	CASSQGDAFRGYTF
TRBV7-9	TRBJ2-5	13	-	CASTLAGEETQYF
TRBV5-1	TRBJ2-1	15	-	CASSTSGGSYNEQFF
TRBV4-1	TRBJ2-1	15	-	CASSHDWGSYNEQFF
TRBV7-3	TRBJ2-5	13	-	CASARDRQETQYF
TRBV7-9	TRBJ1-1	12	few	CASSLDSSEAFF
TRBV5-8	TRBJ1-5	15	-	CASSLGDYSNQPQHF
TRBV18	TRBJ1-1	14	-	CASSRAGQDTEAFF
TRBV30	TRBJ2-1	14	-	CAWTGLAGYNEQFF